These 21 T cell receptor beta chains originate from one sample sequenced in a study of cytomegalovirus exposure and HLA in healthy donors. Profiling relied on immunoSEQ multiplex PCR, and the TCRdb table lists in-frame clones only, not all of them. The sample shows 150,000 to 200,000 clones, about 90% of them seen only once. Sequencing input: PBMCs. These receptors were collected from a young woman in good health and CMV-seropositive.

The V gene is TRBV7-9, the J gene TRBJ2-3; 13 bases map to TRBD2. This CDR3 comprises 16 residues. CDR1 and CDR2 from the germline V gene are SEHNR and FQNEAQ (reference sequence). J lost 4 bases, V lost 5 bases, and 6 bases had no gene match. CDR3 DNA: TGTGCCAGCAGCGAAAGGACTAGCGGGAGTGCAGATACGCAGTATTTT. This gives the protein CASSERTSGSADTQYF.

V is TRBV18 and J is TRBJ2-7; D gene unclear. V was pared by 4 bases and J by 2 bases, with 9 bases between. This CDR3 has 13 amino acids. The germline CDR1 and CDR2 sequences are KGHSH and LQKENI. The chain's CDR3 is CASSLNPAYEQYF. CDR3 coding DNA: TGTGCCAGCTCACTCAACCCGGCCTACGAGCAGTACTTC.

The chain combines TRBV5-1 with TRBJ2-3; TRBD2 might be the D (5 bases). Trimming pared 2 bases from V and 6 bases from J, leaving 7 bases between. The CDR3 sequence is 12 residues long. The germline gives CDR1 SGHRS, CDR2 YFSETQ. The CDR3 DNA sequence: TGCGCCAGCAGCTTCGGCGGGGATACGCAGTATTTT. It encodes CASSFGGDTQYF.

This clone was detected only a few times. The V call is TRBV25-1, the J call TRBJ2-7; TRBD1 matches at 7 bases. The ends lost 8 bases at V and 1 base at J; junction bases unmatched: 11. Germline lookup yields CDR1 MGHDK and CDR2 SYGVNS. This CDR3 has 15 amino acids. CDR3 DNA sequence: TGTGCCAGCGCAGATACAGGGGCAGGGTCCTACGAGCAGTACTTC. Encoded protein: CASADTGAGSYEQYF.

This rearrangement joins TRBV28 to TRBJ1-1, with a weak D call TRBD1 (5 bases). There are 19 residues in the CDR3. Germline CDR1 reads MDHEN; CDR2 reads SYDVKM. Trimming removed 1 base at V and 1 base at J, with 22 bases between. This chain's CDR3 is CASSLSIADSPGRNTEAFF. The CDR3 coding sequence is TGTGCCAGCAGTTTATCAATCGCCGACAGTCCCGGACGGAACACTGAAGCTTTCTTT.

The chain couples TRBV7-2 to TRBJ2-7, with 11 bases aligning to TRBD1. CDR3 length: 14 amino acids. Germline V gives CDR1 SGHTA, CDR2 FQGNSA. V lost 5 bases to trimming and J lost 6 bases; unmatched junction nucleotides: 6. In nucleotides, the CDR3 is TGTGCCAGCAGCCCGGACAGGGGGCGGGGCGAGCAGTACTTC. Its protein product is CASSPDRGRGEQYF.

The rearrangement joins TRBV15 to TRBJ2-5; 7 bases match TRBD2. The V segment lost 0 bases and the J segment 8 bases; nucleotides outside the gene matches: 9. CDR1 LNHNV and CDR2 YYDKDF come from the germline V gene (reference sequence). The CDR3 spans 15 residues. The CDR3 DNA sequence: TGTGCCACCAGCAGAGATCGGATAGCGGGCAGAACCCAGTACTTC. Protein: CATSRDRIAGRTQYF.

The chain links TRBV14 to TRBJ2-1; 8 bases are a match to TRBD1. Germline CDR1 reads SGHDN; CDR2 reads FVKESK. J gave up 5 bases and V 6 bases, and 9 bases lay outside the gene matches. This CDR3 has 15 amino acids. CDR3 sequence: CASSYRTGYNNEQFF. DNA for the CDR3: TGTGCCAGCAGTTACCGGACAGGGTATAACAATGAGCAGTTCTTC.

The chain uses TRBV19 and TRBJ1-5, with a possible D match to TRBD1 (5 bases). CDR3 length: 15 amino acids. CDR1 LNHDA and CDR2 SQIVND come from the germline V gene (reference sequence). V was trimmed by 8 bases and J by 3 bases, leaving 17 bases between them. CDR3 sequence: CASLTATPLNQPQHF. As DNA, the CDR3 is TGTGCCAGTCTGACAGCGACTCCCCTCAATCAGCCCCAGCATTTT. The whole variable domain, filled in from reference TRBV19 and TRBJ1-5, reads DGGITQSPKYLFRKEGQNVTLSCEQNLNHDAMYWYRQDPGQGLRLIYYSQIVNDFQKGDIAEGYSVSREKKESFPLTVTSAQKNPTAFYLCASLTATPLNQPQHFGDGTRLSIL.

V is TRBV2 and J is TRBJ2-7; 12 bases map to TRBD2. This CDR3 is 16 amino acids long. Germline assignment: CDR1 SNHLY and CDR2 FYNNEI. Trimming at V came to 1 base and at J to 5 bases, leaving 6 bases not matched to a gene. CDR3 amino acids: CASSEGSSGRADEQYF. CDR3 sequence (DNA): TGTGCCAGCAGTGAAGGTTCTAGCGGGAGGGCCGACGAGCAGTACTTC.

The DNA of the CDR3 is TGTGCCAGCAGTGAGATGAGCGGGAGAAGGGTCGGGGAGCTGTTTTTT. Translating it yields CASSEMSGRRVGELFF. V is TRBV2 and J is TRBJ2-2, with 8 bases matching TRBD2. After removal of 3 bases from V and 7 bases from J, the junction contained 10 bases not matched to a gene. The CDR3 sequence is 16 residues long. In germline, CDR1 is SNHLY, CDR2 FYNNEI.

This clone has only one observation. This rearrangement joins TRBV9 to TRBJ2-1; 7 positions match TRBD2. Per germline, CDR1 SGDLS and CDR2 YYNGEE. This CDR3 has 16 amino acids. Trimming took 5 bases from V and 6 from J; bases not matched to a gene: 14. CDR3 nucleotides: TGTGCCAGCAGGGGGAGGGAGGGAGTGTCTTCCAATGAGCAGTTCTTC. It specifies CASRGREGVSSNEQFF.

The chain couples TRBV7-2 to TRBJ2-5; 8 bases fit TRBD1. Trimming took 2 bases from V and 7 from J; bases not matched to a gene: 9. CDR1 is SGHTA and CDR2 is FQGNSA in the germline V gene. The CDR3 has 15 residues. DNA of the CDR3: TGTGCCAGCAGCTTAAGGACAGGGATGGAGGGGACCCAGTACTTC. It is translated as CASSLRTGMEGTQYF.

This sequence joins TRBV9 and TRBJ2-3; tentative D call: TRBD2 (6 bases). V was clipped by 4 bases and J by 4 bases, with 10 bases between them. Germline lookup yields CDR1 SGDLS and CDR2 YYNGEE. CDR3 size: 13 residues. CDR3 residues: CASSTRDSDTQYF. The DNA for the CDR3 is TGTGCCAGCAGCACCCGGGACTCAGATACGCAGTATTTT.

The rearrangement uses TRBV5-4 and TRBJ1-2, with no clear D. Germline V CDR1 and CDR2: SGHNT, YYREEE (reference sequence). The V gene lost 0 bases and the J gene lost 8 bases, with 11 bases spanning the gap. There are 13 residues in the CDR3. This CDR3 reads CASSLVNGGGYTF. The CDR3 nucleotides read TGTGCCAGCAGCTTGGTAAACGGCGGGGGCTACACCTTC.

J is TRBJ1-3 and V is TRBV28, with TRBD1 identical over 7 bases. After removal of 4 bases from V and 0 bases from J, the junction contained 12 bases not matched to a gene. Germline loops: CDR1 MDHEN, CDR2 SYDVKM. This CDR3 is built from 18 residues. Here the CDR3 reads CASSSLTGKRPSGNTIYF. As DNA, the CDR3 is TGTGCCAGCAGTTCGTTGACAGGGAAAAGGCCCTCTGGAAACACCATATATTTT.

The rearrangement uses TRBV7-2 and TRBJ2-4; TRBD2 agrees at 7 bases. V trimming: 1 base; J trimming: 0 bases; junction bases outside the gene matches: 6. This CDR3 has 17 amino acids. From germline, CDR1 is SGHTA and CDR2 FQGNSA. CDR3 in DNA: TGTGCCAGCAGCTTAGACGGGGGGTCACTAGCCAAAAACATTCAGTACTTC. Its protein is CASSLDGGSLAKNIQYF.

The chain employs TRBV13 and TRBJ2-2, with TRBD2 matching 13 bases. The CDR3 sequence is 15 residues long. With 6 bases clipped from V and 6 bases from J, the junction kept 4 bases outside the gene matches. Germline-derived CDR1 and CDR2 are PRHDT and FYEKMQ (reference sequence). This chain's CDR3 is CASRLAGGSSGELFF. CDR3 coding DNA: TGTGCCAGCAGACTAGCGGGAGGGTCATCCGGGGAGCTGTTTTTT.

The V call is TRBV28, the J call TRBJ1-2; D may be TRBD1 (6 bases). Germline-derived CDR1 and CDR2 are MDHEN and SYDVKM. V was cut by 5 bases and J by 2 bases, with 21 bases left in between. The CDR3 length is 17 residues. DNA for the CDR3: TGTGCCAGCAGTGCCTACCCCTCCACAACAGGGAACTATGGCTACACCTTC. Protein sequence: CASSAYPSTTGNYGYTF.

The chain uses TRBV6-6 and TRBJ1-1; the match to TRBD1 covers 7 bases. The CDR3 length is 14 residues. V lost 6 bases, J lost 2 bases, and 6 bases stayed unmatched. Looked up from germline, CDR1 is MNHNY and CDR2 is SVGAGI (reference sequence). For the CDR3, the DNA is TGTGCCAGCAGCCAGGACAGGTTAAACACTGAAGCTTTCTTT. This codes for CASSQDRLNTEAFF.

The chain joins TRBV2 to TRBJ2-1; 9 bases line up with TRBD2. V dropped 6 bases and J dropped 7; count of bases not matched to a gene: 10. The germline V gene has CDR1 SNHLY and CDR2 FYNNEI. The CDR3 covers 15 residues. The CDR3 reads CASRASGRSGNEQFF. The CDR3 DNA reads TGTGCCAGCAGAGCGAGCGGGAGGTCGGGGAATGAGCAGTTCTTC. Complete variable domain (other parts from reference TRBV2 and TRBJ2-1): EPEVTQTPSHQVTQMGQEVILRCVPISNHLYFYWYRQILGQKVEFLVSFYNNEISEKSEIFDDQFSVERPDGSNFTLKIRSTKLEDSAMYFCASRASGRSGNEQFFGPGTRLTVL.